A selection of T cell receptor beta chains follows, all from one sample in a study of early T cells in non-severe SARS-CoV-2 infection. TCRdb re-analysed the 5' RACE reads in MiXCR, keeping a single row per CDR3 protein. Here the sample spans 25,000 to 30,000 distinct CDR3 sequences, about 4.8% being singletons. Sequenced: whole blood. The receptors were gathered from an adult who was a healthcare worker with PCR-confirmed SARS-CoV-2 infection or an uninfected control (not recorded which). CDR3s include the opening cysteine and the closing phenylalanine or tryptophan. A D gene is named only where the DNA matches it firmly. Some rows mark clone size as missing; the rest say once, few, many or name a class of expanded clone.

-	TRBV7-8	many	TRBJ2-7	CASSLKFWGSSYEQYF	TGTGCCAGCAGCCTGAAATTCTGGGGAAGCTCCTACGAGCAGTACTTC
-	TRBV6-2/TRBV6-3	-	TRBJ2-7	CASSYSGDVNEQYF	TGTGCCAGCAGTTACAGTGGGGATGTCAACGAGCAGTACTTC
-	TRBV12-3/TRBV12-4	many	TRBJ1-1	CASSTGTEAFF	TGTGCCAGCAGCACAGGCACTGAAGCTTTCTTT
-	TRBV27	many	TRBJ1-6	CASSLGTHNSPLHF	TGTGCCAGCAGTTTAGGGACCCATAATTCACCCCTCCACTTT
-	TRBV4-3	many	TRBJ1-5	CASSQTFNQPQHF	TGCGCCAGCAGCCAGACCTTCAATCAGCCCCAGCATTTT
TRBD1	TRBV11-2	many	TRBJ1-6	CASRTMTGLNSPLHF	TGTGCCAGCAGAACCATGACAGGGCTCAATTCACCCCTCCACTTT
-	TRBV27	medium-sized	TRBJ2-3	CASSDLRTSTDTQYF	TGTGCCAGCAGTGACCTAAGGACAAGCACAGATACGCAGTATTTT
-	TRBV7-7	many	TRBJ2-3	CASSFGSLTDTQYF	TGTGCCAGCAGCTTCGGTTCCCTCACTGATACGCAGTATTTT
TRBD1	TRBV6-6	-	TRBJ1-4	CASRPTGRGEKLFF	TGTGCCAGCAGGCCGACAGGGAGGGGTGAAAAACTGTTTTTT
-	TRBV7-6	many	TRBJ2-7	CASSLAAGFYEQYF	TGTGCCAGCAGCTTAGCGGCAGGGTTCTACGAGCAGTACTTC
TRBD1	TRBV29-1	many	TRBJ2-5	CSVERTGETQYF	TGCAGCGTTGAGAGGACAGGGGAGACCCAGTACTTC
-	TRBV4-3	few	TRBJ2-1	CASSPGSSYNEQFF	TGCGCCAGCAGCCCGGGGAGCTCCTACAATGAGCAGTTCTTC
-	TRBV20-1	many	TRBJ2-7	CSATLYEQYF	TGCAGTGCCACTCTCTACGAGCAGTACTTC
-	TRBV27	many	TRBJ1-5	CASSIRDNDQPQHF	TGTGCCAGCAGTATCCGGGACAACGACCAGCCCCAGCATTTT
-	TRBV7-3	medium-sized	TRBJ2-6	CASSPGTASGANVLTF	TGTGCCAGCAGCCCTGGGACTGCCTCTGGGGCCAACGTCCTGACTTTC
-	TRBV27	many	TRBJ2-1	CASSPRDTYNEQFF	TGTGCCAGCAGTCCCCGGGACACGTACAATGAGCAGTTCTTC